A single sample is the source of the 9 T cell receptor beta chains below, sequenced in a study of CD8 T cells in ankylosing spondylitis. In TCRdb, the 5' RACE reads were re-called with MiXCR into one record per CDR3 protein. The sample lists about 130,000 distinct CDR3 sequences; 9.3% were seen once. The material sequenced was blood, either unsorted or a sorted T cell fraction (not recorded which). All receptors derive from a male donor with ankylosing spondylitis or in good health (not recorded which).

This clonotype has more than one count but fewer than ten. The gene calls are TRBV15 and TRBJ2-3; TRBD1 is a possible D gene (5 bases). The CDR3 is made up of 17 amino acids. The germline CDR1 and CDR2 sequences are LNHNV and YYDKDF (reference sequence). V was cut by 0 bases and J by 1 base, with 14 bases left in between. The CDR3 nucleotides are TGTGCCACCAGCAGAGATTCGGGCAGGGAAGGCACAGATACGCAGTATTTT. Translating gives CATSRDSGREGTDTQYF.

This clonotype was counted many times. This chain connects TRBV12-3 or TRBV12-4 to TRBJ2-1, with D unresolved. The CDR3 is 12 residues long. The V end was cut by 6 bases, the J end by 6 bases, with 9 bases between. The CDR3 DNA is TGTGCCAGCAGCAACCGGGTCAATGAGCAGTTCTTC. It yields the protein CASSNRVNEQFF.

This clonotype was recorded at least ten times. The CDR3, as DNA: TGTGCCAGCAATCCCGTGGGGATTCAAGCGATACCCTACAATGAGCAGTTCTTC. This codes for CASNPVGIQAIPYNEQFF. V gene TRBV12-3 or TRBV12-4 combines with J gene TRBJ2-1; D not certain. The CDR3 has 18 amino acids. V was clipped by 7 bases and J by 2 bases, with 24 bases between them.

CDR3 nucleotides: TGTGCCAGCAGCCCAAGCGGGGCCTCCTACAATGAGCAGTTCTTC. Its protein is CASSPSGASYNEQFF. V is TRBV5-6 and J is TRBJ2-1, with 7 bases fitting TRBD2. V lost 4 bases to trimming and J lost 0 bases; unmatched junction nucleotides: 4. The germline CDR1 and CDR2 sequences are SGHDT and YYEEEE. The CDR3 sequence is 15 residues long.

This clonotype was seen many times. The CDR3 sequence is CASSPGRHEQFF. As DNA, the CDR3 is TGTGCCAGCTCACCAGGAAGACATGAGCAGTTCTTC. J is TRBJ2-1 and V is TRBV18; D is ambiguous. V was cut by 2 bases and J by 8 bases, with 7 bases left in between. Looked up from germline, CDR1 is KGHSH and CDR2 is LQKENI. The CDR3 covers 12 residues.

This CDR3 reads CASSFGAGYEQYF. In nucleotides, the CDR3 is TGTGCCAGCAGTTTCGGGGCAGGCTACGAGCAGTACTTC. The chain carries TRBV12-3 or TRBV12-4 and TRBJ2-7; D may correspond to TRBD1 or TRBD2 (5 bases each). V was cut by 3 bases and J by 3 bases, with 9 bases left in between. The CDR3 runs to 13 residues.

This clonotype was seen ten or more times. The CDR3 reads CASSLASGRNEQFF. CDR3 DNA: TGTGCCAGCAGTCTCGCTAGCGGGCGCAATGAGCAGTTCTTC. The chain couples TRBV6-2 or TRBV6-3 to TRBJ2-1; 8 bases align to TRBD2. Per germline, CDR1 MNHEY and CDR2 SVGEGT. The CDR3 is 14 residues long. V shed 5 bases, J shed 6 bases, and the junction held 6 bases outside the gene matches.

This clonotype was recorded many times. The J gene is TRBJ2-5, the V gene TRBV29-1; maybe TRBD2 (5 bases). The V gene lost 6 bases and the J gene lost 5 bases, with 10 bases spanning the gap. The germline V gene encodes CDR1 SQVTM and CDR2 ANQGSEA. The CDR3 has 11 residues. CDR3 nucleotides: TGCAGCGTCGAGGAGGCGGAGACCCAGTACTTC. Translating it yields CSVEEAETQYF.

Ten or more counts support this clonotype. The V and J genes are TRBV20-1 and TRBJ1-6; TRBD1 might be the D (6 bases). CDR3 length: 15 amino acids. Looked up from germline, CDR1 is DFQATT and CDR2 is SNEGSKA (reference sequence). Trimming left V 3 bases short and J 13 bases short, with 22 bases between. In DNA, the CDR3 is TGCAGTGCTAGCTTTGGCAGGGGAGGTGCTTTGCCCCTCCACTTT. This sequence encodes CSASFGRGGALPLHF.